The present T cell receptor beta chain was sequenced within a study of blood T cell repertoires in COVID-19. In the study overall: The study drew acute and convalescent COVID-19 samples from the United States, Italy and Spain. T cells, B-cell-depleted T cells, or PBMCs supplied cDNA or gDNA.

V was pared by 4 bases and J by 7 bases, with 7 bases between. This CDR3 has 11 residues. Original methodology: Reference gene primer amplification gave estimated nucleated cell counts. Generated by immunoSEQ multiplex PCR, the TCRdb table keeps only in-frame clones and is missing some. D and trimming come from the DNA, and the V and J calls and clone size come from that table. This repertoire shows about 270,000 clones, around nine tenths found once; its top ten account for about 1.7%. The chain couples TRBV12-3 or TRBV12-4 to TRBJ1-2, with unresolved D. The receptor's source is a woman aged 55-70 years who had recovered from COVID-19. Sequences were obtained from peripheral blood. This CDR3 reads CASSYSRGYTF. The CDR3 DNA is TGTGCCAGCAGTTATAGTCGTGGCTACACCTTC.